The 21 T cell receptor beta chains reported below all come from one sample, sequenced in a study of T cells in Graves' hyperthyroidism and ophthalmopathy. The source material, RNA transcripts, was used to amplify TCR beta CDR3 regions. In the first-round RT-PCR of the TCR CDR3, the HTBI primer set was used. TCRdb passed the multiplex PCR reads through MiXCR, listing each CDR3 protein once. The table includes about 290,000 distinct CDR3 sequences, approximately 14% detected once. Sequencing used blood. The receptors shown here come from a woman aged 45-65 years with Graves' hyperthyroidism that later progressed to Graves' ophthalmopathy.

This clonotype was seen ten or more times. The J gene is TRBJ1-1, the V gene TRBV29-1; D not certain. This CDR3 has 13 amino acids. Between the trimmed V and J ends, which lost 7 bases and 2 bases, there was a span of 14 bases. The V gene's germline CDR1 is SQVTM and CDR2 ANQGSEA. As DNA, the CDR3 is TGCAGCGCTGAGCGGACGGAAAACACTGAAGCTTTCTTT. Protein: CSAERTENTEAFF.

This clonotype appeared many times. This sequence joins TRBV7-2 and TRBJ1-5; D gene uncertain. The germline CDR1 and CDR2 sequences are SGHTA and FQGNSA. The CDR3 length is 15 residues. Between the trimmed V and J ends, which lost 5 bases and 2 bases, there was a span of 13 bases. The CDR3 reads CASSRTTEGNQPQHF. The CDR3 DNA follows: TGTGCCAGCAGCCGAACAACAGAGGGCAATCAGCCCCAGCATTTT.

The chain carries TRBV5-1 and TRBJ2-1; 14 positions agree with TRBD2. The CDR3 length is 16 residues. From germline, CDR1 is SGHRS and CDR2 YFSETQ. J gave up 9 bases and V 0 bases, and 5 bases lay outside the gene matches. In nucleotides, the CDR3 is TGCGCCAGCAGCTTGGGCGGGACTAGCGGGAGCGTTGAGCAGTTCTTC. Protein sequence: CASSLGGTSGSVEQFF.

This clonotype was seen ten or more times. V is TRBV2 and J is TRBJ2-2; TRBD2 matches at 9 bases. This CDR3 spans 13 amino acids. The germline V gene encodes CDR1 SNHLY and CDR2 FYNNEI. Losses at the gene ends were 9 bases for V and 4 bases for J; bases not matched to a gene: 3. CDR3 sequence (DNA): TGTGCCAGGCGACTAGCGGTCACCGGGGAGCTGTTTTTT. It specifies CARRLAVTGELFF.

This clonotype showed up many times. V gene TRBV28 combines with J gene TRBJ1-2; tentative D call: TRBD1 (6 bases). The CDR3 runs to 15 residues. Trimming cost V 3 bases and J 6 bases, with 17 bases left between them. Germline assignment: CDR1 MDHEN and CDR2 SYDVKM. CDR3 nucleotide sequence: TGTGCCAGCAGTTTGCCCGGTCGGGGGGCTCATGGCTACACCTTC. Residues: CASSLPGRGAHGYTF.

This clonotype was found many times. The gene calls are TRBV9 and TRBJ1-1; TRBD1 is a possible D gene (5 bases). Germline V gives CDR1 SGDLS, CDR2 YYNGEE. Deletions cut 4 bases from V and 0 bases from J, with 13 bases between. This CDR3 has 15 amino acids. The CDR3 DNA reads TGTGCCAGCAGCAGGGGACCGGGGATGAACACTGAAGCTTTCTTT. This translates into CASSRGPGMNTEAFF.

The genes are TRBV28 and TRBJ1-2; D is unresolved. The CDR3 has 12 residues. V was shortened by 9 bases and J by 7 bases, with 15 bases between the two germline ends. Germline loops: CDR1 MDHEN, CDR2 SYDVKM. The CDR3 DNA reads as TGTGCCAGTACGATTCCGACGGGTGGCTACACCTTC. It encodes CASTIPTGGYTF.

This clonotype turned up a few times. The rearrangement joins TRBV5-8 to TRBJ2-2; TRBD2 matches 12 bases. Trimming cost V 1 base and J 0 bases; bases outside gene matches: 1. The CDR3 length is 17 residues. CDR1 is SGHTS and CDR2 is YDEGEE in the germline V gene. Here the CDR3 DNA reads TGTGCCAGCAGCTTGTCTAGCGGGAGGGCGAACACCGGGGAGCTGTTTTTT. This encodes CASSLSSGRANTGELFF. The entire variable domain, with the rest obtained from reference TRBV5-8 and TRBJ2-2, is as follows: EAGVTQSPTHLIKTRGQQATLRCSPISGHTSVYWYQQALGLGLQFLLWYDEGEERNRGNFPPRFSGRQFPNYSSELNVNALELEDSALYLCASSLSSGRANTGELFFGEGSRLTVL.

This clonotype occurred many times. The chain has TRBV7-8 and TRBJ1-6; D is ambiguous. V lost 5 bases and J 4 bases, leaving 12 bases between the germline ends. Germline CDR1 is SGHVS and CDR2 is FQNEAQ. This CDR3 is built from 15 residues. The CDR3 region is CASSLRFSYNSPLHF. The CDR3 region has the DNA TGTGCCAGCAGCCTGAGGTTCTCATATAATTCACCCCTCCACTTT.

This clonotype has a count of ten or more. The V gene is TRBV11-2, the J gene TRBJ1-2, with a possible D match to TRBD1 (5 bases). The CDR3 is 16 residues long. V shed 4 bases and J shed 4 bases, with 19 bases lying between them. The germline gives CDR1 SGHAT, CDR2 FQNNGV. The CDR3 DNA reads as TGTGCCAGCAGCTCACTGACAGCCAGGGAGGCCTATGGCTACACCTTC. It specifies CASSSLTAREAYGYTF.

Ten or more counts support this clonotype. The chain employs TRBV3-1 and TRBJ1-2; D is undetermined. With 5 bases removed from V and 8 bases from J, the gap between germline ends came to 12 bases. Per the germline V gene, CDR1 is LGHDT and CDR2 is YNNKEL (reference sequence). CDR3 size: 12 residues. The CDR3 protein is CASSSYPNGYTF. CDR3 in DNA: TGTGCCAGCAGCTCCTACCCCAACGGCTACACCTTC.

DNA of the CDR3: TGTGCCAGCAGCTTGGACCCCGCACTACCTAGCAATCAGCCCCAGCATTTT. Its protein product is CASSLDPALPSNQPQHF. This sequence joins TRBV7-9 and TRBJ1-5; D is ambiguous. Trimming left V 3 bases short and J 0 bases short, with 15 bases between. Germline-derived CDR1 and CDR2 are SEHNR and FQNEAQ (reference sequence). The CDR3 sequence is 17 residues long.

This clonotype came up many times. This CDR3 is CAISRGLSPHSILNTEAFF. The DNA for the CDR3 is TGTGCCATCTCGAGAGGGTTATCGCCCCATTCAATTCTGAACACTGAAGCTTTCTTT. The gene calls are TRBV10-3 and TRBJ1-1, with unresolved D. CDR1 is ENHRY, CDR2 SYGVKD, per germline. V lost 8 bases to trimming and J lost 0 bases, with 28 bases between them. The CDR3 has 19 residues.

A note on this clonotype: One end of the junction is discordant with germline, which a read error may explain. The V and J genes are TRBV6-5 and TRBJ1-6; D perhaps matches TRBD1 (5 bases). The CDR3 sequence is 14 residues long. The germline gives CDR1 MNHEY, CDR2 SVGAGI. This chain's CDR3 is CVSSHIPGDSPLHF. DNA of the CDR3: TGTGTCAGCAGTCACATCCCGGGGGATTCACCCCTCCACTTT.

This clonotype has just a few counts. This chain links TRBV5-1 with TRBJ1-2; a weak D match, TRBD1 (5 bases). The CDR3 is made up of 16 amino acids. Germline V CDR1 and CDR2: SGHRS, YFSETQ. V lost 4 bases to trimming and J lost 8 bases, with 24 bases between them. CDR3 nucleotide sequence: TGCGCCAGCAGCGCCCAGTACGGGGCAACCGCCGCCGGCTACACCTTC. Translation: CASSAQYGATAAGYTF.

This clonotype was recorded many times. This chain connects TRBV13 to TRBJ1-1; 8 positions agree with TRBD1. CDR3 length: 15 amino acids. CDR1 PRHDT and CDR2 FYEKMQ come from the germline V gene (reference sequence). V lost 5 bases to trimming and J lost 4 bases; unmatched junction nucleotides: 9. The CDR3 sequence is CASSHGQGESTEAFF. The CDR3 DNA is TGTGCCAGCAGCCACGGACAGGGTGAGAGCACTGAAGCTTTCTTT.

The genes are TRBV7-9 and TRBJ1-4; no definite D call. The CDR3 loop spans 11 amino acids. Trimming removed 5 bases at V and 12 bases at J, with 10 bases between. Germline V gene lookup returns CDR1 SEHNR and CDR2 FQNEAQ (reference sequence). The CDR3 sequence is CASSHGWELFF. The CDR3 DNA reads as TGTGCCAGCAGCCATGGGTGGGAACTGTTTTTT.

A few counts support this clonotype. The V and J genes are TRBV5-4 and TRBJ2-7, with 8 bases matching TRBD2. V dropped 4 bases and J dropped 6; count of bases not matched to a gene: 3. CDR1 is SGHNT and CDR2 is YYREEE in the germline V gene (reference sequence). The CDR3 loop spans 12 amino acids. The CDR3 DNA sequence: TGTGCCAGCAGCGCCGCGGGAGGCGAGCAGTACTTC. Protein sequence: CASSAAGGEQYF.

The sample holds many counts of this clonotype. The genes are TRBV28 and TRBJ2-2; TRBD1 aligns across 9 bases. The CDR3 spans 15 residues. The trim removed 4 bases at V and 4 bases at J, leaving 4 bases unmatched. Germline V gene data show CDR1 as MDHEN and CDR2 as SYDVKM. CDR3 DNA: TGTGCCAGCAGTTCGCCGGGACAGGGCACCGGGGAGCTGTTTTTT. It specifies CASSSPGQGTGELFF. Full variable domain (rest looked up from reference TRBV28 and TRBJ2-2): DVKVTQSSRYLVKRTGEKVFLECVQDMDHENMFWYRQDPGLGLRLIYFSYDVKMKEKGDIPEGYSVSREKKERFSLILESASTNQTSMYLCASSSPGQGTGELFFGEGSRLTVL.

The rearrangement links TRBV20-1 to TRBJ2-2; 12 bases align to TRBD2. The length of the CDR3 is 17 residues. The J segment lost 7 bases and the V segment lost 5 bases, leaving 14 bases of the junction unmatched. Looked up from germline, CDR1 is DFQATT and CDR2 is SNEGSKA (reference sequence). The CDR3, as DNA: TGCAGTGCTGGGCGGCTAGCGGGAGGGCCCGGGGACGGGGAGCTGTTTTTT. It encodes CSAGRLAGGPGDGELFF.

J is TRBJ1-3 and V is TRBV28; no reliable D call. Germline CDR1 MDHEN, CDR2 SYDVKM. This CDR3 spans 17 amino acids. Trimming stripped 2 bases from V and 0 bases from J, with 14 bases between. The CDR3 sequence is CASSLGRPAPSGNTIYF. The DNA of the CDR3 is TGTGCCAGCAGTTTAGGAAGGCCGGCCCCCTCTGGAAACACCATATATTTT. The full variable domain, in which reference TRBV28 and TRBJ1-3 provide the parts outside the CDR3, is DVKVTQSSRYLVKRTGEKVFLECVQDMDHENMFWYRQDPGLGLRLIYFSYDVKMKEKGDIPEGYSVSREKKERFSLILESASTNQTSMYLCASSLGRPAPSGNTIYFGEGSWLTVV.